These T cell receptor beta chains were read from a single sample in a study of shared clonotypes between healthy human individuals. The assay was immunoSEQ multiplex PCR, and TCRdb's table has in-frame clones only and misses some. The table shows about 2.3 million clones, with around 90% occurring only once. Sequenced sample: naive CD4+ T cells from PBMCs. The receptors come from a man between 18 and 35 years old in good health. Some clones in this sample may be carry-over from other donors' samples. The CDR3 runs from the conserved cysteine through the conserved F or W. D genes are given only for firm matches. Only part of the rows carry a size: once, few, many, or a class if the clone is expanded.

v_call,clone_size,j_call,d_call,cdr3_aa,cdr3_nt
TRBV5-1,-,TRBJ1-2,-,CASSLREEGGYTF,TGCGCCAGCAGCCTCCGGGAGGAAGGTGGCTACACCTTC
TRBV30,-,TRBJ2-2,TRBD2,CAWRGVGLVTGELFF,TGTGCCTGGAGGGGGGTGGGACTAGTTACCGGGGAGCTGTTTTTT
TRBV2,-,TRBJ1-5,-,CASADRGAHQPQHF,TGTGCCAGCGCGGACCGAGGAGCACATCAGCCCCAGCATTTT
TRBV5-6,-,TRBJ1-5,-,CASSLRASSNQPQHF,TGTGCCAGCAGCTTAAGAGCTAGTAGCAATCAGCCCCAGCATTTT
TRBV5-1,-,TRBJ2-2,-,CASSSLGEINTGELFF,TGCGCCAGCAGCTCATTGGGGGAGATAAACACCGGGGAGCTGTTTTTT
TRBV29-1,-,TRBJ2-1,TRBD2,CSARTSGNNEQFF,TGCAGCGCTCGGACTAGCGGCAACAATGAGCAGTTCTTC
TRBV7-9,-,TRBJ2-2,-,CASSLPYDSTNTGELFF,TGTGCCAGCAGCTTACCCTATGACAGCACGAACACCGGGGAGCTGTTTTTT
TRBV11-2,-,TRBJ2-7,-,CASSLGAGSYEQYF,TGTGCCAGCAGCTTAGGAGCAGGCAGCTACGAGCAGTACTTC
TRBV7-9,-,TRBJ1-1,TRBD1,CASNDRGPGTEAFF,TGTGCCAGCAACGACAGGGGCCCGGGGACTGAAGCTTTCTTT
TRBV23-1,-,TRBJ1-5,-,CASSPTWGNQPQHF,TGCGCCAGCAGCCCAACCTGGGGAAATCAGCCCCAGCATTTT
TRBV5-1,-,TRBJ2-7,TRBD1,CASSLTGQGAGEQYF,TGCGCCAGCAGCTTAACTGGACAGGGGGCCGGGGAGCAGTACTTC
TRBV19,once,TRBJ2-1,-,CASSIIGLLYNEQFF,TGTGCCAGTAGTATCATAGGCCTCCTCTACAATGAGCAGTTCTTC
TRBV11-2,-,TRBJ1-1,-,CASRRHENTEAFF,TGTGCCAGCAGGCGGCATGAGAACACTGAAGCTTTCTTT
TRBV30,-,TRBJ2-7,-,CAYSRDFYEQYF,TGTGCCTATAGCCGGGACTTTTACGAGCAGTACTTC
TRBV29-1,-,TRBJ1-5,-,CSVRQSNQPQHF,TGCAGCGTTAGGCAGAGCAATCAGCCCCAGCATTTT
TRBV2,-,TRBJ2-5,TRBD2,CASTERGPTGETQYF,TGTGCCAGCACGGAGCGGGGACCGACGGGGGAGACCCAGTACTTC
TRBV18,once,TRBJ1-4,TRBD1,CASSPGQEQKLFF,TGTGCCAGCTCACCGGGACAGGAACAAAAACTGTTTTTT
TRBV14,-,TRBJ2-3,-,CASSPRDFLQQYF,TGTGCCAGCAGCCCTCGGGACTTCTTACAACAGTATTTT
TRBV9,once,TRBJ2-1,TRBD2,CASSVASGYNEQFF,TGTGCCAGCAGCGTAGCTAGCGGATACAATGAGCAGTTCTTC
TRBV7-9,-,TRBJ2-3,-,CASSLARSGTDTQYF,TGTGCCAGCAGCTTAGCAAGGTCCGGCACAGATACGCAGTATTTT
TRBV5-1,-,TRBJ2-3,-,CASSPLRRLTDTQYF,TGCGCCAGCAGCCCTCTCCGGAGGCTCACAGATACGCAGTATTTT
TRBV11-2,-,TRBJ2-7,-,CASSDLADEQYF,TGTGCCAGCAGCGATCTAGCTGACGAGCAGTACTTC
TRBV6-5,-,TRBJ2-3,TRBD2,CASSSPKREGRDTQYF,TGTGCCAGCAGTTCTCCTAAGCGGGAGGGTCGAGATACGCAGTATTTT
TRBV27,-,TRBJ2-1,TRBD2,CASRGVAGGPYNEQFF,TGTGCCAGCAGGGGAGTAGCGGGAGGGCCATACAATGAGCAGTTCTTC
TRBV20-1,-,TRBJ1-2,-,CSAPREPGYTF,TGCAGTGCCCCCCGGGAGCCTGGCTACACCTTC
TRBV5-1,-,TRBJ2-7,-,CASSLSTGRGNYEQYF,TGCGCCAGCAGCCTCTCGACAGGAAGGGGAAACTACGAGCAGTACTTC
TRBV5-5,-,TRBJ1-2,-,CASSPLAPRGGKTF,TGTGCCAGCTCACCCCTTGCCCCCAGGGGAGGGAAGACCTTC
TRBV6-1,-,TRBJ2-3,TRBD1,CASRPGQSTDTQYF,TGTGCCTCAAGACCGGGACAGTCCACAGATACGCAGTATTTT
TRBV14,-,TRBJ2-7,-,CASSHPSGGDYSYEQYF,TGTGCCAGCAGCCATCCCTCCGGGGGCGATTATTCCTACGAGCAGTACTTC
TRBV7-9,-,TRBJ2-1,TRBD2,CASSSGLAGFNEQFF,TGTGCCAGCAGCTCGGGACTAGCGGGATTCAATGAGCAGTTCTTC
TRBV4-1,-,TRBJ2-5,TRBD2,CASSQDVSGGSQTQYF,TGCGCCAGCAGCCAAGATGTTTCGGGAGGGAGCCAGACCCAGTACTTC
TRBV5-6,-,TRBJ2-1,TRBD2,CASSRLAGAYNEQFF,TGTGCCAGCAGCCGACTAGCGGGAGCCTACAATGAGCAGTTCTTC
TRBV18,once,TRBJ2-7,-,CASSRPSSYEQYF,TGTGCCAGCTCCCGACCGAGCAGCTACGAGCAGTACTTC
TRBV9,once,TRBJ2-1,-,CASSVEGGGLYNEQFF,TGTGCCAGCAGCGTAGAGGGAGGGGGGCTCTACAATGAGCAGTTCTTC
TRBV23-1,-,TRBJ1-4,TRBD1,CASRDRANEKLFF,TGCGCCAGCAGAGACAGGGCTAATGAAAAACTGTTTTTT
TRBV5-4,few,TRBJ1-2,-,CASSLDNSGYTF,TGTGCCAGCAGCCTCGACAATTCCGGCTACACCTTC
TRBV7-6,-,TRBJ2-7,TRBD1,CASSLDDRTGTYEQYF,TGTGCCAGCAGCTTAGACGACCGGACAGGTACCTACGAGCAGTACTTC
TRBV27,-,TRBJ1-4,TRBD1,CASSSTGGGEKLFF,TGTGCCAGCAGTTCGACAGGGGGCGGTGAAAAACTGTTTTTT
TRBV5-1,-,TRBJ2-3,TRBD2,CASSLEVPGGGADTQYF,TGCGCCAGCAGCTTGGAAGTTCCGGGGGGAGGTGCAGATACGCAGTATTTT
TRBV6-6,-,TRBJ2-2,TRBD1,CASSTPLTGNTGELFF,TGTGCCAGCAGTACCCCTTTGACAGGGAATACCGGGGAGCTGTTTTTT
TRBV2,-,TRBJ1-3,-,CASSPRTSGNTIYF,TGTGCCAGCAGTCCGCGTACTTCTGGAAACACCATATATTTT
TRBV7-9,-,TRBJ2-1,-,CASSLKQSSYNEQFF,TGTGCCAGCAGCTTAAAACAGAGCTCCTACAATGAGCAGTTCTTC
TRBV7-3,-,TRBJ1-3,TRBD1,CASSFLGQASGNTIYF,TGTGCCAGCAGCTTTTTGGGACAGGCATCTGGAAACACCATATATTTT
TRBV6-1,-,TRBJ1-1,-,CASSEGPSMNTEAFF,TGTGCCAGCAGTGAAGGCCCCAGCATGAACACTGAAGCTTTCTTT
TRBV9,once,TRBJ2-5,TRBD2,CASSVLAGIQETQYF,TGTGCCAGCAGCGTACTAGCGGGGATACAAGAGACCCAGTACTTC
TRBV2,-,TRBJ2-6,-,CASSEGGPGSGANVLTF,TGTGCCAGCAGTGAAGGGGGGCCTGGTTCTGGGGCCAACGTCCTGACTTTC
TRBV6-1,-,TRBJ1-5,-,CASKGTLQRAQPQHF,TGTGCCAGCAAGGGAACCCTACAGCGGGCCCAGCCCCAGCATTTT
TRBV28,-,TRBJ1-5,-,CASSLFRGVGGNQPQHF,TGTGCCAGCAGTTTATTCCGGGGTGTCGGGGGCAATCAGCCCCAGCATTTT
TRBV18,-,TRBJ2-3,TRBD2,CASSLRGETSTDTQYF,TGTGCCAGCTCACTACGGGGGGAAACCAGCACAGATACGCAGTATTTT
TRBV29-1,-,TRBJ2-7,TRBD1,CSVVSRTGERRSYDEQYF,TGCAGCGTTGTATCGCGGACAGGGGAGAGAAGATCCTACGACGAGCAGTACTTC
TRBV7-9,-,TRBJ2-4,TRBD1,CASSLVGQGDKNIQYF,TGTGCCAGCAGCTTAGTGGGACAGGGAGACAAAAACATTCAGTACTTC
TRBV27,-,TRBJ1-5,TRBD1,CASSGDRNSNQPQHF,TGTGCCAGCAGTGGGGACAGAAATAGCAATCAGCCCCAGCATTTT
TRBV5-1,-,TRBJ2-5,-,CASSSASRGGETQYF,TGCGCCAGCAGTTCAGCGTCAAGGGGTGGCGAGACCCAGTACTTC
TRBV5-1,once,TRBJ2-3,-,CASSLVEGLAPTDTQYF,TGCGCCAGCAGCTTGGTCGAGGGCCTCGCCCCCACAGATACGCAGTATTTT
TRBV28,-,TRBJ1-4,-,CASSKSTNEKLFF,TGTGCCAGCTCGAAGTCAACTAATGAAAAACTGTTTTTT
TRBV30,-,TRBJ2-7,-,CAWSPGHNSYEQYF,TGTGCCTGGTCCCCGGGACATAACTCCTACGAGCAGTACTTC
TRBV10-3,-,TRBJ2-2,-,CAISESVGELFF,TGTGCCATCAGTGAGTCAGTCGGGGAGCTGTTTTTT
TRBV5-4,-,TRBJ2-1,-,CASSYPTSRNEQFF,TGTGCCAGCAGCTACCCTACTAGCCGTAATGAGCAGTTCTTC
TRBV7-2,-,TRBJ1-5,-,CASSLDFGASQPQHF,TGTGCCAGCAGCTTAGATTTCGGGGCATCTCAGCCCCAGCATTTT